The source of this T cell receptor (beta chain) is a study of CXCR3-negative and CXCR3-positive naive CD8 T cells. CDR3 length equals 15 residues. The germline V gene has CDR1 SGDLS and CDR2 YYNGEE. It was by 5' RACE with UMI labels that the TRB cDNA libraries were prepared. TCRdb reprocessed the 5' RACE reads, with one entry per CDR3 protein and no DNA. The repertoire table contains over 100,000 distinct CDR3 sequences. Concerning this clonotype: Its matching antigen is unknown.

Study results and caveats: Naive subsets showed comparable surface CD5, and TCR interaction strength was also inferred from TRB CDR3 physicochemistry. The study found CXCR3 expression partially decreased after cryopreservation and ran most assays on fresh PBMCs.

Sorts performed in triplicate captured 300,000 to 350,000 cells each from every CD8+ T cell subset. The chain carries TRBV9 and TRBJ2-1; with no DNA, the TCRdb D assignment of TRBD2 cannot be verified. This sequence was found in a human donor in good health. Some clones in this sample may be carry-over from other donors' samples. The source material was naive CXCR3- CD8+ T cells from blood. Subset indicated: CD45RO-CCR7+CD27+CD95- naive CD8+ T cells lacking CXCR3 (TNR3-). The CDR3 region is CASSVVGRGGNEQFF. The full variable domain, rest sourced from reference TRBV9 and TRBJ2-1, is DSGVTQTPKHLITATGQRVTLRCSPRSGDLSVYWYQQSLDQGLQFLIQYYNGEERAKGNILERFSAQQFPDLHSELNLSSLELGDSALYFCASSVVGRGGNEQFFGPGTRLTVL.